The 31 T cell receptor beta chains below were found in one sample sequenced in a study of siplizumab effects on memory and regulatory T cells. Clones were sequenced by immunoSEQ multiplex PCR, and TCRdb holds only the in-frame ones, with some missing. The table includes about 110,000 clones, about 92% detected once. The sequencing sample was made of Tregs sorted from blood. These receptor sequences come from a human donor in good health.

The V call is TRBV28, the J call TRBJ2-2, with TRBD2 matching over 8 bases. The CDR3 is 14 amino acids. Germline V gene lookup returns CDR1 MDHEN and CDR2 SYDVKM. V shed 10 bases and J 5 bases; nucleotides not matched to a gene: 9. The CDR3 bases are TGTGCCACTCTCCCGGGGGGGTTTACCGGGGAGCTGTTTTTT. This translates into CATLPGGFTGELFF.

The rearrangement uses TRBV5-4 and TRBJ2-1; 8 bases line up with TRBD2. The V segment lost 5 bases and the J segment 2 bases; nucleotides outside the gene matches: 6. CDR1 and CDR2 from the germline V gene are SGHNT and YYREEE (reference sequence). This CDR3 comprises 15 residues. The CDR3 loop reads CASRERGQTYNEQFF. DNA of the CDR3: TGTGCCAGCAGAGAGCGGGGGCAAACCTACAATGAGCAGTTCTTC.

V is TRBV5-1 and J is TRBJ2-3; D is tentatively TRBD1 or TRBD2 (5 bases each). Trimming shortened V by 6 bases and J by 4 bases, and 9 bases separated the two germline ends. The CDR3 is made up of 12 amino acids. Germline V CDR1 and CDR2: SGHRS, YFSETQ. The CDR3 DNA sequence: TGCGCCAGCAAAGGGACGGCAGATACGCAGTATTTT. This gives the protein CASKGTADTQYF.

This clone occurred once. The CDR3 DNA is TGTGCCAGCTCAGAGGACAGGGCCCGCTATGGCTACACCTTC. As protein: CASSEDRARYGYTF. The V gene is TRBV18, the J gene TRBJ1-2; TRBD1 agrees at 8 bases. The CDR3 is 14 residues long. CDR1 and CDR2 (germline): KGHSH, LQKENI. Trimming cost V 5 bases and J 4 bases; bases outside gene matches: 6.

V and J are TRBV5-4 and TRBJ1-2; D uncertain. This CDR3 comprises 13 residues. CDR1 SGHNT and CDR2 YYREEE come from the germline V gene (reference sequence). V was shortened by 0 bases and J by 4 bases, with 7 bases between the two germline ends. CDR3 nucleotide sequence: TGTGCCAGCAGCTTGGACCCGCTCTATGGCTACACCTTC. It codes for CASSLDPLYGYTF.

The genes are TRBV6-5 and TRBJ1-2; 9 bases are a match to TRBD1. Unmatched junction bases numbered 6, after V lost 5 bases and J lost 8 bases. The CDR3 sequence is 13 residues long. In germline, CDR1 is MNHEY, CDR2 SVGAGI. The chain's CDR3 is CASSRTGDGGYTF. In nucleotides, the CDR3 is TGTGCCAGCAGTCGGACAGGGGATGGAGGCTACACCTTC.

This chain joins TRBV29-1 and TRBJ2-7; perhaps TRBD1 as D (5 bases). This CDR3 region has 12 residues. The germline gives CDR1 SQVTM, CDR2 ANQGSEA. The V end lost 6 bases, the J end lost 3 bases, and 12 bases lay between the germline ends. Written as DNA, the CDR3 is TGCAGCGTAGGGGTCTTGCACTACGAGCAGTACTTC. Its translation: CSVGVLHYEQYF.

This chain connects TRBV23-1 to TRBJ2-7; D might be TRBD2 (6 bases). Being an ORF, TRBV23-1 has a function that is uncertain. The CDR3 sequence is 15 residues long. V was shortened by 10 bases and J by 0 bases, with 19 bases between the two germline ends. CDR3 in DNA: TGCGCCATCCGTCCCGGGACTTCTCTCTCCTACGAGCAGTACTTC. Protein: CAIRPGTSLSYEQYF.

The rearrangement joins TRBV18 to TRBJ2-7; TRBD2 is a possible D gene (7 bases). V gave up 4 bases and J gave up 2 bases, with 18 bases separating them. There are 16 residues in the CDR3. Germline-derived CDR1 and CDR2 are KGHSH and LQKENI. The CDR3 region is CASSQGGGAQTYEQYF. CDR3 coding DNA: TGTGCCAGCTCACAAGGAGGGGGGGCGCAAACCTACGAGCAGTACTTC.

The V call is TRBV9, the J call TRBJ2-6; no definite D call. With 0 bases removed from V and 0 bases from J, the gap between germline ends came to 13 bases. The CDR3 is 18 amino acids. Germline V gene data show CDR1 as SGDLS and CDR2 as YYNGEE. The CDR3 sequence is CASSVGLYQRSGANVLTF. The CDR3 region has the DNA TGTGCCAGCAGCGTAGGACTCTACCAACGCTCTGGGGCCAACGTCCTGACTTTC.

The chain combines TRBV4-1 with TRBJ1-4; D ambiguous. The germline CDR1 and CDR2 sequences are MGHRA and YSYEKL. CDR3 length: 14 residues. Trimming shortened V by 1 base and J by 0 bases, and 3 bases separated the two germline ends. CDR3 in amino acids: CASSQVSTNEKLFF. The CDR3 coding sequence is TGCGCCAGCAGCCAAGTCTCAACTAATGAAAAACTGTTTTTT.

This clone appeared once. This chain connects TRBV15 to TRBJ2-5; TRBD1 matches at 9 bases. Trimming cost V 8 bases and J 2 bases; bases outside gene matches: 6. This CDR3 comprises 14 residues. CDR1 LNHNV and CDR2 YYDKDF come from the germline V gene (reference sequence). Written as DNA, the CDR3 is TGTGCCACCGGGACAGGGTATACTCAAGAGACCCAGTACTTC. Translated, it gives CATGTGYTQETQYF.

This clone came up once. The genes are TRBV6-5 and TRBJ1-6; D unresolved. The CDR3 contains 12 residues. Germline values: CDR1 MNHEY, CDR2 SVGAGI. V was shortened by 2 bases and J by 9 bases, with 5 bases between the two germline ends. The CDR3 reads CASSYGSSPLHF. The CDR3 nucleotides are TGTGCCAGCAGTTACGGAAGTTCACCCCTCCACTTT.

The chain recombines TRBV29-1 with TRBJ2-1, with 12 bases lining up with TRBD2. The CDR3 contains 14 residues. Germline CDR1 reads SQVTM; CDR2 reads ANQGSEA. The V gene end was trimmed by 7 bases and the J gene end by 7 bases; junction bases not matched to a gene: 8. The CDR3, as DNA: TGCAGCGCCGAACGACTAGCGGGAGAGAATGAGCAGTTCTTC. Its protein is CSAERLAGENEQFF.

This clone appeared a single time. The chain is built from TRBV7-9 and TRBJ1-1; D unclear. V shed 1 base and J shed 1 base, with 4 bases lying between them. CDR3 size: 13 residues. Germline CDR1 reads SEHNR; CDR2 reads FQNEAQ (reference sequence). The CDR3 DNA follows: TGTGCCAGCAGCTTAGACAGGAACACTGAAGCTTTCTTT. As protein: CASSLDRNTEAFF.

V and J are TRBV25-1 and TRBJ2-1; tentative D call: TRBD2 (6 bases). Deletions cut 4 bases from V and 8 bases from J, with 12 bases between. This CDR3 contains 13 residues. CDR1 is MGHDK and CDR2 is SYGVNS in the germline V gene. DNA for the CDR3: TGTGCCAGCAGTGGACTAGGGGTCTATGAGCAGTTCTTC. Translating gives CASSGLGVYEQFF.

The rearrangement links TRBV25-1 to TRBJ1-1, with TRBD1 as a possible D gene (5 bases). This CDR3 comprises 11 residues. V lost 4 bases and J lost 12, with 12 bases in between. In germline, CDR1 is MGHDK, CDR2 SYGVNS. As DNA, the CDR3 is TGTGCCAGCAGTGCCGGGGCCCGGACTTTCTTT. It encodes CASSAGARTFF.

This clone was counted once. The chain links TRBV6-5 to TRBJ1-2; TRBD1 agrees at 7 bases. The J segment lost 7 bases and the V segment lost 6 bases, leaving 14 bases of the junction unmatched. The germline V gene encodes CDR1 MNHEY and CDR2 SVGAGI. The CDR3 is 15 residues long. The CDR3 DNA sequence: TGTGCCAGCAGCTCCCGCCCAGGGGGAATGGTTGGCTACACCTTC. Translation gives CASSSRPGGMVGYTF.

The rearrangement links TRBV2 to TRBJ2-7, with D perhaps matching TRBD2 (5 bases). Germline-derived CDR1 and CDR2 are SNHLY and FYNNEI. The CDR3 runs to 13 residues. Between the trimmed V and J ends, which lost 8 bases and 2 bases, there was a span of 13 bases. The CDR3 region is CASSPGSTYEQYF. DNA for the CDR3: TGTGCCAGCTCCCCGGGATCAACCTACGAGCAGTACTTC.

The J gene is TRBJ2-7, the V gene TRBV19; no clear D. The CDR3 contains 15 residues. Germline CDR1 LNHDA, CDR2 SQIVND (reference sequence). Trimming cost V 0 bases and J 3 bases, with 12 bases left between them. CDR3 amino acids: CASSIDRLTIYEQYF. The CDR3 DNA follows: TGTGCCAGTAGTATAGATCGACTTACCATCTACGAGCAGTACTTC.

The J gene is TRBJ2-2, the V gene TRBV19, with no clear D. The CDR3 has 19 amino acids. Germline V gives CDR1 LNHDA, CDR2 SQIVND (reference sequence). The V end lost 5 bases, the J end lost 0 bases, and 22 bases lay between the germline ends. The DNA for the CDR3 is TGTGCCAGTAGTCCCGCAAGAAGTGGAGCTGATGCGAACACCGGGGAGCTGTTTTTT. As protein: CASSPARSGADANTGELFF.

This sequence joins TRBV19 and TRBJ2-7; no clear D gene. V was shortened by 5 bases and J by 6 bases, with 8 bases between the two germline ends. CDR1 and CDR2 (germline): LNHDA, SQIVND (reference sequence). The CDR3 is made up of 11 amino acids. The CDR3 reads CASSYRGEQYF. DNA for the CDR3: TGTGCCAGTAGTTATAGAGGCGAGCAGTACTTC.

The rearrangement uses TRBV19 and TRBJ2-7; TRBD2 aligns across 15 bases. This CDR3 comprises 16 residues. CDR1 and CDR2 from the germline V gene are LNHDA and SQIVND (reference sequence). The trim removed 3 bases at V and 9 bases at J, leaving 9 bases unmatched. The CDR3 region is CASSITWTSGRGGQYF. The CDR3 DNA is TGTGCCAGTAGTATTACCTGGACTAGCGGGAGGGGAGGGCAGTACTTC.

The V gene is TRBV5-1, the J gene TRBJ1-3; a weak D match, TRBD1 (5 bases). This CDR3 has 14 residues. The germline V gene encodes CDR1 SGHRS and CDR2 YFSETQ. Deletions cut 5 bases from V and 4 bases from J, with 13 bases between. In nucleotides, the CDR3 is TGCGCCAGCAGGGACACACGGGAAGGAAACACCATATATTTT. Translating gives CASRDTREGNTIYF.

V is TRBV6-5 and J is TRBJ1-5, with D perhaps TRBD1 (5 bases). V was pared by 5 bases and J by 1 base, with 9 bases between. The CDR3 covers 14 residues. The V gene's germline CDR1 is MNHEY and CDR2 SVGAGI. CDR3 loop: CASSVRGSNQPQHF. CDR3 sequence (DNA): TGTGCCAGCAGTGTCCGGGGGAGCAATCAGCCCCAGCATTTT.

The chain couples TRBV27 to TRBJ1-6, with unresolved D. V was cut by 6 bases and J by 4 bases, with 10 bases left in between. CDR1 MNHEY and CDR2 SMNVEV come from the germline V gene (reference sequence). The CDR3 spans 14 residues. The CDR3 loop is CASRYGRYNSPLHF. The CDR3 nucleotides are TGTGCCAGCAGATACGGACGGTATAATTCACCCCTCCACTTT.

The rearrangement uses TRBV29-1 and TRBJ1-3; D uncertain. The V end lost 4 bases, the J end lost 3 bases, and 13 bases lay between the germline ends. The CDR3 runs 14 residues. Per the germline V gene, CDR1 is SQVTM and CDR2 is ANQGSEA. CDR3 residues: CSVAPGVGGNTIYF. The CDR3 DNA is TGCAGCGTTGCCCCCGGGGTTGGTGGAAACACCATATATTTT.

The V and J genes are TRBV6-1 and TRBJ2-7, with D uncertain. The germline gives CDR1 MNHNS, CDR2 SASEGT. This CDR3 is 11 amino acids long. V shed 6 bases and J shed 10 bases, with 13 bases lying between them. The CDR3 nucleotides read TGTGCCAGCAGCCGTAACGGCGGTCAGTACTTC. This gives the protein CASSRNGGQYF.

The chain recombines TRBV20-1 with TRBJ2-7, with D uncertain. Germline CDR1 DFQATT, CDR2 SNEGSKA (reference sequence). Trimming cost V 5 bases and J 3 bases, with 8 bases left between them. The CDR3 consists of 11 residues. The CDR3 coding sequence is TGCAGTGCTTGGACCAGCTACGAGCAGTACTTC. Its translation: CSAWTSYEQYF.

This chain uses TRBV10-3 with TRBJ2-3; 8 bases fit TRBD2. The germline V gene has CDR1 ENHRY and CDR2 SYGVKD. Trimming cost V 3 bases and J 14 bases; bases outside gene matches: 22. The CDR3 is 17 residues long. Here the CDR3 DNA reads TGTGCCATCAGTGACCGACTAGCGTCCCGCGGTGGAAGCGTTATGTATTTT. This codes for CAISDRLASRGGSVMYF.

The gene calls are TRBV18 and TRBJ1-4, with D maybe TRBD1 (5 bases). The germline V gene has CDR1 KGHSH and CDR2 LQKENI. This CDR3 comprises 16 residues. V lost 3 bases and J 1 base, leaving 12 bases between the germline ends. CDR3 sequence (DNA): TGTGCCAGCTCACCGGGGGTAGTGTTAACTAATGAAAAACTGTTTTTT. Its translation: CASSPGVVLTNEKLFF.